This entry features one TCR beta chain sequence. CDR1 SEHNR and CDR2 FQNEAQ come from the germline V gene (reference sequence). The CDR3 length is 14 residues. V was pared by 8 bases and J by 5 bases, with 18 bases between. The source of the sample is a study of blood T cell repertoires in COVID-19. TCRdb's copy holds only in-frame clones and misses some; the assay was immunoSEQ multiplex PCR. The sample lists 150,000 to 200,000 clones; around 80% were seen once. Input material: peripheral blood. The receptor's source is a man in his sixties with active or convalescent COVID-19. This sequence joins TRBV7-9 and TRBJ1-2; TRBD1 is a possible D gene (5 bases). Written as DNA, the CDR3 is TGTGCCAGCGGGCCCGGAGGGGCGACTTATGGCTACACCTTC. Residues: CASGPGGATYGYTF.